The present entry profiles one TCR beta chain with its context. This sample stems from a study of glioma-infiltrating T cells after dendritic cell vaccination. Time point here: after dendritic cell vaccination, including at tumor progression/relapse. Fresh-frozen tumor tissue and more than two years of survival data were available for all. Blood PBMC samples: pre-vaccination, two weeks post third vaccination, and at tumor progression. TCRdb's table, derived via immunoSEQ multiplex PCR, lists solely in-frame clones and lacks some. The table lists roughly 80,000 clones, roughly 84% of them singletons. Germline V lookup: CDR1 SGHRS, CDR2 YFSETQ. Trimming left V 0 bases short and J 2 bases short, with 10 bases between. The CDR3 consists of 15 residues.

This sequence originates from a human donor with glioblastoma. Sequencing used blood, obtained after dendritic cell vaccination. The rearrangement links TRBV5-1 to TRBJ2-3; D remains unclear. The CDR3: CASSLGDSTTDTQYF. For the CDR3, the DNA is TGCGCCAGCAGCTTGGGAGACTCCACCACAGATACGCAGTATTTT.